The 3 T cell receptor beta chains in this list originate from one sample, sequenced in a study of siplizumab effects on memory and regulatory T cells. Clones were read by immunoSEQ multiplex PCR, and TCRdb kept only the in-frame ones, dropping some. This table has fewer than 80,000 clones, about 92% appearing once. The sequencing input was CD8+ T cells sorted from blood. The receptor set was obtained from a human donor in good health.

This chain joins TRBV5-4 and TRBJ2-7, with D perhaps assigned TRBD1 or TRBD2 (6 bases each). The V end lost 7 bases, the J end lost 5 bases, and 19 bases lay between the germline ends. The CDR3 is 14 amino acids. Germline assignment: CDR1 SGHNT and CDR2 YYREEE (reference sequence). DNA for the CDR3: TGTGCCAGCGTCGCGGACTATGGGGGCGACGAGCAGTACTTC. Translated, it gives CASVADYGGDEQYF.

The chain recombines TRBV25-1 with TRBJ2-5; no clear D gene. The germline CDR1 and CDR2 sequences are MGHDK and SYGVNS. The CDR3 is 10 residues long. The ends were cut back, 2 bases at V and 5 bases at J, with 0 bases in the middle. The DNA of the CDR3 is TGTGCCAGCAGTGAAGAGACCCAGTACTTC. Amino acid sequence: CASSEETQYF.

The chain uses TRBV6-1 and TRBJ2-7; D assignment may be TRBD1 or TRBD2 (6 bases each). The V gene lost 3 bases and the J gene lost 2 bases, with 14 bases spanning the gap. The CDR3 is 15 residues long. Germline CDR1 and CDR2: MNHNS and SASEGT. The CDR3: CASSDLRGETYEQYF. The CDR3, as DNA: TGTGCCAGCAGTGACCTTAGGGGGGAGACCTACGAGCAGTACTTC.